The present entry profiles one T cell receptor beta chain with its context. Only a few counts were recorded for this clone. There is no known antigen for this receptor. The sample holds no much larger clone one base away, and base qualities are not on file. Whole blood was collected in K2EDTA tubes by collaborating institutions according to the institutions' own protocols. For TCRbeta analysis, collaborators shipped samples as frozen whole blood, isolated PBMCs, or DNA extracted from either of those sample types. The data stem from a study of blood T cell repertoires in COVID-19 (dated by TCRdb to the early 2020s). A note on the overall study: Samples covering the acute and convalescent phases of COVID-19 were provided by collaborators in the United States, Italy and Spain. The material from the prospective study consisted of cDNA or gDNA derived from T cells, B-cell-depleted T cells, or PBMCs. The dataset comprised deeply sampled blood TCRbeta repertoires from subjects exposed to, actively infected with, or recovered from COVID-19. A freely available public database, intended as a resource for researchers studying the immune response to SARS-CoV-2, is where the repertoires were released. Samples came from the ongoing ImmuneRACE study (first 160 participants) plus 1,254 subjects from 6 global collaborators. Nearly every sample came with metadata listing a de-identified subject ID, COVID-19 status, age in years and sex. HLA class I and class II types, where available, came from metadata supplied by the sample provider rather than from assay-based typing. What the work shows at the level of the full study, not this receptor alone: Clinical and demographic metadata were provided uncurated, with the amount varying by source and participant.

CDR1 and CDR2, per the germline V gene, are SGHTS and YDEGEE. The CDR3 contains 17 residues, cysteine and phenylalanine counted. The kept DNA is CDR3 alone, 51 bases in frame from the first base. Relative to germline, V is missing 1 base and J is missing 1 base, with 8 bases of the junction outside any gene match. TCRbeta CDR3 regions were amplified from genomic DNA by means of the immunoSEQ Assay, a bias-controlled multiplex PCR. From the authors' description of their analysis: Nucleated cell counts per sample were estimated from amplification of reference gene primers within the assay. Sequence reads were collapsed and filtered to measure the absolute abundance of every unique TCRbeta CDR3 rearrangement. For each sample, productive Simpson clonality was calculated as the square root of Simpson's diversity index over productive rearrangements. TCRdb took over this immuneACCESS table, retaining in-frame rearrangements with V and J assigned. Such tables are incomplete; in checked studies, under half of the missing clones stem from an unresolved V gene, and the remainder is unexplained. The DNA was the basis for D and trimming; V, J and clone size are from that table. This sample lists more than 30,000 clones; approximately 90% were detected once. The ten largest clones represent about 11% of the sample.

The receptor was derived from a man between 60 and 75 years old with active COVID-19. In this chain, TRBV5-8 is recombined with TRBJ1-5, with 7 bases matching TRBD1. Sequenced material: peripheral blood. The CDR3 sequence is CASSLSGRGASNQPQHF. The base sequence is TGTGCCAGCAGCTTGAGCGGCAGGGGGGCAAGCAATCAGCCCCAGCATTTT.